This T cell receptor beta chain was obtained from a study of response to subunit inactivated influenza vaccine. V was cut by 6 bases and J by 0 bases, with 15 bases left in between. CDR1 is MNHNS, CDR2 SASEGT, per germline. The CDR3 contains 16 residues. The study's findings and limits: Each seasonal flu vaccination may recruit only limited new T cells, authors suggested.

TCRdb recomputed calls from the RT-PCR reads with MiXCR, one row per CDR3 protein. Of 610,000 or so distinct CDR3 sequences listed, 14% are singletons. A word on this clonotype: What it binds is unknown.

The sequence was collected from a man in his forties or fifties who received an inactivated influenza vaccine. This chain links TRBV6-1 with TRBJ2-1; TRBD2 might be the D (5 bases). Material: PBMCs from blood, obtained 11 to 12 days after vaccination. The DNA of the CDR3 is TGTGCCAGCAGACGGACTGGATCTAGCTCCTACAATGAGCAGTTCTTC. It codes for CASRRTGSSSYNEQFF.